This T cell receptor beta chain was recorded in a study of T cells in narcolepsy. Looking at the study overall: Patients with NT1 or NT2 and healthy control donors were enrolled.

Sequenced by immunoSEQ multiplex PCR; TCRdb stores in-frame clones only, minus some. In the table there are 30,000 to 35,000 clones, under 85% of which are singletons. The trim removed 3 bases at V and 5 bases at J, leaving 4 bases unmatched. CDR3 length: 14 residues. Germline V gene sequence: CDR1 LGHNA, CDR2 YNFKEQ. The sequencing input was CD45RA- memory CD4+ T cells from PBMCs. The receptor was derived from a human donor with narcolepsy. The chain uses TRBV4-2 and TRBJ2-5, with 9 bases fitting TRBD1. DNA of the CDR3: TGTGCCAGCAGCCAGGGGACAGGGAGGGAGACCCAGTACTTC. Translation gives CASSQGTGRETQYF.